The 27 T cell receptor beta chains listed next were all sequenced from one sample in a study of T cell responses to AZD1222 COVID-19 vaccine. Produced via immunoSEQ multiplex PCR; TCRdb's table is partial and in-frame only. The repertoire holds some 79,000 clones, with approximately 83% as singletons. The sample was peripheral blood, taken 28 days after the second AZD1222 dose. These TCRs come from an adult who received the AZD1222 COVID-19 vaccine.

The table lists this clone with a few counts. The J gene is TRBJ2-2, the V gene TRBV27; 9 bases map to TRBD1. J lost 0 bases, V lost 8 bases, and 4 bases had no gene match. The germline V gene encodes CDR1 MNHEY and CDR2 SMNVEV (reference sequence). The CDR3 is 15 amino acids. CDR3 nucleotide sequence: TGTGCCAGCTGTCGACAGGGGGCGAACACCGGGGAGCTGTTTTTT. Translation: CASCRQGANTGELFF.

The chain uses TRBV4-1 and TRBJ1-1; possible D gene TRBD1, 6 bases. Trimming stripped 1 base from V and 2 bases from J, with 14 bases between. This CDR3 comprises 16 residues. CDR1 is MGHRA and CDR2 is YSYEKL in the germline V gene. The CDR3 sequence is CASSQVLDRRNTEAFF. The CDR3 DNA follows: TGCGCCAGCAGCCAAGTCCTCGACAGGCGAAACACTGAAGCTTTCTTT.

This rearrangement joins TRBV12-5 to TRBJ2-1; possibly TRBD1 or TRBD2 for D (6 bases each). Germline CDR1 is LGHNT and CDR2 is FRNRAP. The CDR3 consists of 15 residues. V dropped 0 bases and J dropped 9 bases, with 15 bases sitting between them. The CDR3 DNA reads as TGTGCTAGTGGTTTGGTAACGGCAAAGGGGGGTGAGCAGTTCTTC. It codes for CASGLVTAKGGEQFF. Drawing the rest from reference TRBV12-5 and TRBJ2-1, the complete variable domain is DARVTQTPRHKVTEMGQEVTMRCQPILGHNTVFWYRQTMMQGLELLAYFRNRAPLDDSGMPKDRFSAEMPDATLATLKIQPSEPRDSAVYFCASGLVTAKGGEQFFGPGTRLTVL.

V usage is TRBV12-3 or TRBV12-4 and J usage is TRBJ1-1; D unclear. V was shortened by 2 bases and J by 5 bases, with 9 bases between the two germline ends. The CDR3 runs to 13 residues. In nucleotides, the CDR3 is TGTGCCAGCAGTTTAAGCCCTCTTACTGAAGCTTTCTTT. Its translation is CASSLSPLTEAFF.

The V call is TRBV3-1 (or the pseudogene TRBV3-2), the J call TRBJ1-5; 7 bases are a match to TRBD1. There are 17 residues in the CDR3. Unmatched junction bases numbered 11, after V lost 2 bases and J lost 4 bases. Germline lookup yields CDR1 LGHDT and CDR2 YNNKEL (reference sequence). The CDR3 DNA follows: TGTGCCAGCAGCCAATCGGCAGGGGGTTCTGGGAATCAGCCCCAGCATTTT. Its translation is CASSQSAGGSGNQPQHF.

The chain's CDR3 is CASSFGARSGYTF. As DNA, the CDR3 is TGTGCCAGCAGTTTCGGGGCCAGGTCGGGCTACACCTTC. The rearrangement joins TRBV27 to TRBJ1-2, with D possibly being TRBD1 (5 bases). The V gene lost 3 bases and the J gene lost 8 bases, with 13 bases spanning the gap. The CDR3 consists of 13 residues. The germline gives CDR1 MNHEY, CDR2 SMNVEV (reference sequence).

This clone was seen a few times. This chain uses TRBV30 with TRBJ2-5; TRBD2 matches at 8 bases. The CDR3 has 13 amino acids. Germline V gene lookup returns CDR1 GTSNPN and CDR2 SVGIG (reference sequence). Losses at the gene ends were 0 bases for V and 5 bases for J; bases not matched to a gene: 2. Here the CDR3 reads CAWSVTGGETQYF. DNA of the CDR3: TGTGCCTGGAGTGTAACGGGAGGGGAGACCCAGTACTTC.

The chain uses TRBV10-3 and TRBJ1-1; 7 bases match TRBD1. The CDR3 totals 14 residues. V was pared by 8 bases and J by 2 bases, with 8 bases of the junction left unmatched. CDR1 is ENHRY, CDR2 SYGVKD, per germline. In DNA form, the CDR3 reads TGTGCCATCGGGACGACAGGGCGAAACACTGAAGCTTTCTTT. Translating it yields CAIGTTGRNTEAFF.

The chain has TRBV12-3 or TRBV12-4 and TRBJ2-1; either TRBD1 or TRBD2 may supply D (5 bases each). This CDR3 has 13 amino acids. V lost 6 bases to trimming and J lost 6 bases, with 12 bases between them. DNA of the CDR3: TGTGCCAGCAGAAGGGACGGATCCAATGAGCAGTTCTTC. This gives the protein CASRRDGSNEQFF.

V gene TRBV27 combines with J gene TRBJ1-1; D not certain. V was shortened by 5 bases and J by 2 bases, with 6 bases between the two germline ends. The germline gives CDR1 MNHEY, CDR2 SMNVEV (reference sequence). This CDR3 region has 12 residues. In DNA, the CDR3 is TGTGCCAGCAGTCAAGGAAACACTGAAGCTTTCTTT. Protein sequence: CASSQGNTEAFF.

This clone was counted between two and nine times. The chain has TRBV4-2 and TRBJ1-2; 8 bases match TRBD1. V gave up 0 bases and J gave up 8 bases; unmatched junction bases: 8. Germline values: CDR1 LGHNA, CDR2 YNFKEQ. The CDR3 is 15 residues long. The CDR3 reads CASSQDRQGAGGYTF. In nucleotides, the CDR3 is TGTGCCAGCAGCCAAGATAGGCAGGGGGCGGGAGGCTACACCTTC.

In its sample, this clone was seen a few times. The chain combines TRBV6-5 with TRBJ1-6, with unresolved D. V was trimmed by 0 bases and J by 7 bases, leaving 7 bases between them. CDR3 length equals 14 residues. Germline-derived CDR1 and CDR2 are MNHEY and SVGAGI. CDR3 in amino acids: CASSYSIWNSPLHF. CDR3 nucleotides: TGTGCCAGCAGTTACTCGATTTGGAATTCACCCCTCCACTTT.

This clone was picked up a small number of times. The rearrangement uses TRBV5-4 and TRBJ1-2, with 10 bases lining up with TRBD1. V dropped 4 bases and J dropped 7; count of bases not matched to a gene: 7. The CDR3 runs to 14 residues. The germline gives CDR1 SGHNT, CDR2 YYREEE (reference sequence). CDR3: CASSAGQGLGGYTF. The CDR3 DNA sequence: TGTGCCAGCAGCGCGGGACAGGGGTTGGGTGGCTACACCTTC. Full variable domain (outside the CDR3, taken from reference TRBV5-4 and TRBJ1-2): ETGVTQSPTHLIKTRGQQVTLRCSSQSGHNTVSWYQQALGQGPQFIFQYYREEENGRGNFPPRFSGLQFPNYSSELNVNALELDDSALYLCASSAGQGLGGYTFGSGTRLTVV.

CDR3 DNA sequence: TGTGCCACCGAGCGGGAGGAGTGGGAGCTGTTTTTT. As protein: CATEREEWELFF. The gene calls are TRBV25-1 and TRBJ2-2; 9 bases align to TRBD2. There are 12 residues in the CDR3. Looked up from germline, CDR1 is MGHDK and CDR2 is SYGVNS. V trimming: 10 bases; J trimming: 9 bases; junction bases outside the gene matches: 6.

This clone was seen ten or more times. The chain's CDR3 is CSARDMQGYTF. The CDR3 DNA follows: TGCAGTGCTAGAGACATGCAGGGCTACACCTTC. The chain links TRBV20-1 to TRBJ1-2; D is undetermined. This CDR3 has 11 amino acids. Germline V gene lookup returns CDR1 DFQATT and CDR2 SNEGSKA (reference sequence). Trimming shortened V by 0 bases and J by 8 bases, and 7 bases separated the two germline ends.

This rearrangement joins TRBV4-3 to TRBJ2-1; 14 bases match TRBD2. Germline assignment: CDR1 LGHNA and CDR2 YSLEER. The CDR3 runs 18 residues. J lost 5 bases, V lost 4 bases, and 10 bases had no gene match. CDR3 in amino acids: CASSPSGTSGGIDNEQFF. The DNA for the CDR3 is TGCGCCAGCAGCCCTTCCGGGACTAGCGGGGGCATCGACAATGAGCAGTTCTTC.

The chain uses TRBV12-5 and TRBJ2-5, with no clear D. V lost 6 bases and J 3 bases, leaving 5 bases between the germline ends. The CDR3 runs 11 residues. Per the germline V gene, CDR1 is LGHNT and CDR2 is FRNRAP. The CDR3 nucleotides read TGTGCTAGTGGAGTAGAAGAGACCCAGTACTTC. It encodes CASGVEETQYF.

The chain has TRBV28 and TRBJ1-1; unclear D gene. V lost 8 bases to trimming and J lost 3 bases, with 13 bases between them. The CDR3 extends over 13 amino acids. Germline-derived CDR1 and CDR2 are MDHEN and SYDVKM. In nucleotides, the CDR3 is TGTGCCAGCTGGTCTGACCTGGACACTGAAGCTTTCTTT. It is translated as CASWSDLDTEAFF.

J is TRBJ2-2 and V is TRBV4-2; D might be TRBD1 (5 bases). The CDR3 loop spans 17 amino acids. Germline CDR1 reads LGHNA; CDR2 reads YNFKEQ. V was trimmed by 4 bases and J by 3 bases, leaving 18 bases between them. In nucleotides, the CDR3 is TGTGCCAGCAGCCCTCAGGGCAGGCCGGGCGACACCGGGGAGCTGTTTTTT. Amino acid sequence: CASSPQGRPGDTGELFF.

This clone came up a few times. The chain joins TRBV7-2 to TRBJ2-5; 11 bases are shared with TRBD2. This CDR3 contains 14 residues. The V gene's germline CDR1 is SGHTA and CDR2 FQGNSA. The V and J ends lost 4 bases and 5 bases, in that order; junction bases with no gene match: 3. CDR3 nucleotide sequence: TGTGCCAGCAGCTCGTTAGCGGGAGGGGAGACCCAGTACTTC. Translation: CASSSLAGGETQYF.

The V gene is TRBV3-1 (or the pseudogene TRBV3-2), the J gene TRBJ2-7; weak D call: TRBD1 (6 bases). Trimming removed 2 bases from V and 5 bases from J, with 19 bases in between. CDR3 length: 16 residues. The germline CDR1 and CDR2 sequences are LGHDT and YNNKEL (reference sequence). The CDR3 nucleotides are TGTGCCAGCAGCCAACCCGAAAGGGGACAAAGCCACGAGCAGTACTTC. This codes for CASSQPERGQSHEQYF.

The gene calls are TRBV28 and TRBJ1-6; TRBD1 aligns across 7 bases. The CDR3 loop spans 14 amino acids. The V and J ends lost 3 bases and 6 bases, in that order; junction bases with no gene match: 2. The germline gives CDR1 MDHEN, CDR2 SYDVKM. CDR3 nucleotide sequence: TGTGCCAGCAGTTTGACAGGGCTTAATTCACCCCTCCACTTT. The encoded protein is CASSLTGLNSPLHF.

The V gene is TRBV5-1, the J gene TRBJ1-1; TRBD1 matches 7 bases. After removal of 4 bases from V and 2 bases from J, the junction contained 8 bases not matched to a gene. The germline V gene encodes CDR1 SGHRS and CDR2 YFSETQ. CDR3 size: 15 residues. The CDR3 DNA is TGCGCCAGCAGCCCTACAGGGGCCGATAACACTGAAGCTTTCTTT. Amino acid sequence: CASSPTGADNTEAFF.

The genes are TRBV7-2 and TRBJ1-4; 10 bases map to TRBD1. V dropped 1 base and J dropped 10; count of bases not matched to a gene: 9. Germline V gene data show CDR1 as SGHTA and CDR2 as FQGNSA. The CDR3 totals 16 residues. For the CDR3, the DNA is TGTGCCAGCAGCTTAGAAGGGACAGGGGCTTTGGGAAAACTGTTTTTT. Translation gives CASSLEGTGALGKLFF.

The V and J genes are TRBV7-2 and TRBJ1-4; 8 bases line up with TRBD1. V was pared by 4 bases and J by 4 bases, with 2 bases of the junction left unmatched. Per the germline V gene, CDR1 is SGHTA and CDR2 is FQGNSA. This CDR3 spans 14 amino acids. The CDR3 reads CASSWGQDNEKLFF. In nucleotides, the CDR3 is TGTGCCAGCAGCTGGGGACAGGATAATGAAAAACTGTTTTTT. Supplemented by reference TRBV7-2 and TRBJ1-4, the full variable domain reads GAGVSQSPSNKVTEKGKDVELRCDPISGHTALYWYRQSLGQGLEFLIYFQGNSAPDKSGLPSDRFSAERTGGSVSTLTIQRTQQEDSAVYLCASSWGQDNEKLFFGSGTQLSVL.

The genes are TRBV19 and TRBJ1-1; a weak D match, TRBD1 (5 bases). Between the trimmed V and J ends, which lost 5 bases and 3 bases, there was a span of 16 bases. CDR1 is LNHDA, CDR2 SQIVND, per germline (reference sequence). This CDR3 contains 15 residues. The CDR3 bases are TGTGCCAGTAGTGGGCAGGGAAGGTTCTACACTGAAGCTTTCTTT. Translating it yields CASSGQGRFYTEAFF. Using reference TRBV19 and TRBJ1-1 for the parts outside the CDR3, the full variable domain is DGGITQSPKYLFRKEGQNVTLSCEQNLNHDAMYWYRQDPGQGLRLIYYSQIVNDFQKGDIAEGYSVSREKKESFPLTVTSAQKNPTAFYLCASSGQGRFYTEAFFGQGTRLTVV.

V usage is TRBV2 and J usage is TRBJ1-2; weak D call: TRBD1 (6 bases). The CDR3 has 14 residues. V was trimmed by 7 bases and J by 4 bases, leaving 16 bases between them. Germline CDR1 and CDR2: SNHLY and FYNNEI. The DNA for the CDR3 is TGTGCCAGCAACCTGAGACAGGCTATCTATGGCTACACCTTC. It codes for CASNLRQAIYGYTF.